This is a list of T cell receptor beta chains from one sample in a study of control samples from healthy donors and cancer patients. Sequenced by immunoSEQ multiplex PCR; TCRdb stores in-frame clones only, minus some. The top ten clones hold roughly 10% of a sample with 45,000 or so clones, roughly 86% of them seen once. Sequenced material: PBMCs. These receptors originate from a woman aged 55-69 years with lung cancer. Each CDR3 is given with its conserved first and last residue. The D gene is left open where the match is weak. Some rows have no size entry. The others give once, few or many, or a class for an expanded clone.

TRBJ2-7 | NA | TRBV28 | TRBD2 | TGTGCCAGCAGTTTACTAGCGGGAGAGGAATACGAGCAGTACTTC | CASSLLAGEEYEQYF
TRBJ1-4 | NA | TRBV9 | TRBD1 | TGTGCCAGCAGCGTAGAGGGACAGCGTAATGAAAAACTGTTTTTT | CASSVEGQRNEKLFF
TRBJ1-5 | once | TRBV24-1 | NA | TGTGCCACCAGCCTGGGGGAGCAGCCCCAGCATTTT | CATSLGEQPQHF
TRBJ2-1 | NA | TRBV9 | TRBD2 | TGTGCCAGCAACCTAAGGGAGGGACTAGCGGGAGAAGAGCAGTTCTTC | CASNLREGLAGEEQFF
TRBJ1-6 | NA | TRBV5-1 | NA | TGCGCCAGCAGCTTGGATTCAGGGGCGAGATCACCCCTCCACTTT | CASSLDSGARSPLHF
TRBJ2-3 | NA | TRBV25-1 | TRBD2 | TGTGCCAGCAGTGGACTAGCGGGAGGAATAAGCACAGATACGCAGTATTTT | CASSGLAGGISTDTQYF
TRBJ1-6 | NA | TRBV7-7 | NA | TGTGCCAGCAGCTTAAACAGAGACTCACCCCTCCACTTT | CASSLNRDSPLHF
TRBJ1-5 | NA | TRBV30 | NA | TGTGCCTGGAATCGTGGCGTAGATCAGCCCCAGCATTTT | CAWNRGVDQPQHF
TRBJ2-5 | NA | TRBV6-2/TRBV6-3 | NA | TGTGCCAGCAGTTACGGGGGGCGGCTATCTACCCCCCAAGAGACCCAGTACTTC | CASSYGGRLSTPQETQYF
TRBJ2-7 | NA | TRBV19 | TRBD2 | TGTGCCAGCACGATGACTAGCGGGAGGGCCTTAGCGGGGGAGCAGTACTTC | CASTMTSGRALAGEQYF
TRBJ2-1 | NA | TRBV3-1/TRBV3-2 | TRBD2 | TGTGCCAGCAGCCAAGATATGCTAGCGGGGTTCTACAATGAGCAGTTCTTC | CASSQDMLAGFYNEQFF
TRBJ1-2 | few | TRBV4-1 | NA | TGCGCCAGCAGCCAAGATCCTCAGACAAACTATGGCTACACCTTC | CASSQDPQTNYGYTF
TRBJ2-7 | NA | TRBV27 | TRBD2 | TGTGCCAGCAGGCAGACTAGCGGGAGGGCCTCCTACCTTGCCTACGAGCAGTACTTC | CASRQTSGRASYLAYEQYF
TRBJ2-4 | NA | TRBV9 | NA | TGTGCCAGCAGCGTAGGTTTGGCCCAGAACATTCAGTACTTC | CASSVGLAQNIQYF
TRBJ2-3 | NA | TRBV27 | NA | TGTGCCAGCACCTCTCGGGGAGGCACAGATACGCAGTATTTT | CASTSRGGTDTQYF
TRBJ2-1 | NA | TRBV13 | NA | TGTGCCAGCAGCTCCTACAGAAATAATCTCAATGAGCAGTTCTTC | CASSSYRNNLNEQFF
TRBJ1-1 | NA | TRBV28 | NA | TGTGCCAGCATTGTGTTGGAACAAGCTTTCTTT | CASIVLEQAFF
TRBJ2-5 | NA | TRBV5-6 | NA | TGTGCCAGCAGCTTGTTCCGGGGCGAAGAGACCCAGTACTTC | CASSLFRGEETQYF
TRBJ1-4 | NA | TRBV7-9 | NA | TGTGCCAGCAGCTCGGGGACTAATCAAAAACTGTTTTTT | CASSSGTNQKLFF
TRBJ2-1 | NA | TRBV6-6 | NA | TGTGCCAGCAGGCTGGGACGGTCTTCCTACAATGAGCAGTTCTTC | CASRLGRSSYNEQFF
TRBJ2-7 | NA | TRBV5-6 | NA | TGTGCCAGCAGCATGCAAGGAGCCTACGAGCAGTACTTC | CASSMQGAYEQYF
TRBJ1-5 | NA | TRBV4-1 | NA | TGCGCCAGCAGCCAAGTCACGAGTGGGTATCAGCCCCAGCATTTT | CASSQVTSGYQPQHF
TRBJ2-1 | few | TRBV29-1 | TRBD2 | TGCAGCGTAGCCCGACTAGCGGGGACCAATGAGCAGTTCTTC | CSVARLAGTNEQFF
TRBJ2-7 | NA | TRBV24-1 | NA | TGTGCCACCAGTGATTATGTCGGCGAGCAGTACTTC | CATSDYVGEQYF